This TCR beta chain stems from a study of response to subunit inactivated influenza vaccine. One entry per CDR3 protein results from TCRdb running MiXCR on the RT-PCR reads. This sample has fewer than 750,000 distinct CDR3 sequences, with 13% to 15% found just once. This clonotype has a handful of counts. Its antigen is not known. The germline V and J ends were trimmed by 10 bases and 7 bases, with 13 bases remaining between them. The CDR3 consists of 12 residues. Per germline, CDR1 WSHSY and CDR2 SAAADI. Study-wide points: Only a handful of new T cells, the authors suggested, are recruited with each seasonal influenza vaccination.

This sequence was found in a man over 45 who received an inactivated influenza vaccine. The sample in question was PBMCs from blood, obtained roughly 12 days after vaccination. The chain employs TRBV10-2 and TRBJ2-2; D ambiguous. CDR3 protein: CATWDPIGELFF. The CDR3 region has the DNA TGCGCCACCTGGGATCCGATCGGGGAGCTGTTTTTT.